This T cell receptor (beta chain) was sequenced during a study of shared clonotypes between healthy human individuals. A remark on this clone: The antigen is undetermined.

CDR1 is GTSNPN, CDR2 SVGIG, per germline (reference sequence). V lost 3 bases, J lost 11 bases, and 16 bases lay in between. The CDR3 extends over 12 amino acids. Cells designated naive CD8 were CD45RO-negative and were positively selected for CCR7, with terminally differentiated effector memory CD45RA+ cells excluded. Study-level results: Estimated clonotype richness was generally higher in naive than memory subsets. Among a handful of donors, around 5% of naive CD4 clonotypes were found in common.

Some clones are missing from TCRdb's copy, which holds only in-frame ones; the method was immunoSEQ multiplex PCR. The sample lists about 700,000 clones, about 90% occurring once. Sequencing was done on a sample of naive CD8+ T cells sorted from blood. The clonotype was recovered from a man aged 25-45 years in good health. The chain joins TRBV30 to TRBJ1-1, with D unresolved. DNA of the CDR3: TGTGCCTGGAGCGCCGACTCGTCGGGGGCTTTCTTT. Its protein product is CAWSADSSGAFF.